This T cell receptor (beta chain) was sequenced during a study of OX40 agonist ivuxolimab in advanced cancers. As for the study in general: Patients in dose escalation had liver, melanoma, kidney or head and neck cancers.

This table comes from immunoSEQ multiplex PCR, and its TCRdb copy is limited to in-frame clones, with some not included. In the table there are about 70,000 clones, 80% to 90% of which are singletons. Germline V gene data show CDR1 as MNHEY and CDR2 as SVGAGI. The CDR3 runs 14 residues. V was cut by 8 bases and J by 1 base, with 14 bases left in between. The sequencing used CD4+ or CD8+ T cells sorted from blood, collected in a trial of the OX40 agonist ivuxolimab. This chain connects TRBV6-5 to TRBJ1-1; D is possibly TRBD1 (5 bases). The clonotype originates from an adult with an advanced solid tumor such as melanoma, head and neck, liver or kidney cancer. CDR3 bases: TGTGCCAGCCGGGGCGGGATACCGAACACTGAAGCTTTCTTT. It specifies CASRGGIPNTEAFF.